A single sample is the source of the 25 T cell receptor beta chains below, sequenced in a study of blood T cell repertoires in COVID-19. Generated by immunoSEQ multiplex PCR, the TCRdb table keeps only in-frame clones and is missing some. The sample has approximately 230,000 clones; 70% to 90% are singletons. Material for sequencing was peripheral blood. These receptor sequences come from a man of 80 years or more with acute or convalescent COVID-19.

The gene calls are TRBV9 and TRBJ2-3, with 7 bases fitting TRBD1. The CDR3 has 15 residues. J lost 3 bases, V lost 3 bases, and 7 bases had no gene match. Germline V gene lookup returns CDR1 SGDLS and CDR2 YYNGEE. The CDR3 DNA reads TGTGCCAGCAGCGCCGAGGGGGCGAGGACAGATACGCAGTATTTT. Encoded protein: CASSAEGARTDTQYF.

The genes are TRBV5-1 and TRBJ2-2; 11 bases are shared with TRBD1. Per germline, CDR1 SGHRS and CDR2 YFSETQ. The CDR3 has 15 amino acids. V lost 4 bases to trimming and J lost 5 bases; unmatched junction nucleotides: 4. The CDR3 loop is CASSPGDRGTGELFF. CDR3 nucleotides: TGCGCCAGCAGCCCGGGGGACAGGGGGACCGGGGAGCTGTTTTTT.

The chain is built from TRBV10-3 and TRBJ1-6; 7 bases line up with TRBD1. This CDR3 has 16 residues. Looked up from germline, CDR1 is ENHRY and CDR2 is SYGVKD. Trimming cost V 0 bases and J 5 bases; bases outside gene matches: 4. The DNA of the CDR3 is TGTGCCATCAGTGAGTCTAGGCAGGGGGATAATTCACCCCTCCACTTT. Its protein product is CAISESRQGDNSPLHF.

The chain couples TRBV10-3 to TRBJ2-2, with D unclear. The V gene lost 4 bases and the J gene lost 4 bases, with 7 bases spanning the gap. Germline V gene lookup returns CDR1 ENHRY and CDR2 SYGVKD. The CDR3 has 13 residues. Written as DNA, the CDR3 is TGTGCCATCAGTGCCGAGGTCACCGGGGAGCTGTTTTTT. It codes for CAISAEVTGELFF.

This clone appeared once. The chain uses TRBV3-1 (or the pseudogene TRBV3-2) and TRBJ2-7, with a weak D call TRBD1 (6 bases). The CDR3 runs to 12 residues. Deletions cut 8 bases from V and 6 bases from J, with 14 bases between. CDR1 is LGHDT and CDR2 is YNNKEL in the germline V gene (reference sequence). CDR3 DNA: TGTGCCAGCGCCAAGATGGGGGCCGAGCAGTACTTC. It translates to CASAKMGAEQYF.

This chain links TRBV6-5 with TRBJ2-3; 8 bases fit TRBD2. The germline gives CDR1 MNHEY, CDR2 SVGAGI. V dropped 8 bases and J dropped 2; count of bases not matched to a gene: 6. The CDR3 length is 14 residues. The CDR3 loop is CASSRGGITDTQYF. The CDR3 nucleotides are TGTGCCAGCTCCCGGGGGGGGATCACAGATACGCAGTATTTT.

This rearrangement joins TRBV6-5 to TRBJ1-2; 7 bases map to TRBD1. Germline CDR1 and CDR2: MNHEY and SVGAGI. This CDR3 is 13 amino acids long. The V and J ends lost 4 bases and 4 bases, in that order; junction bases with no gene match: 3. CDR3 region: CASSSTGIYGYTF. For the CDR3, the DNA is TGTGCCAGCAGTTCGACAGGGATCTATGGCTACACCTTC.

V and J are TRBV7-2 and TRBJ1-2; D is possibly TRBD1 (6 bases). Trimming took 4 bases from V and 4 from J, leaving 13 bases between them. The CDR3 runs 14 residues. Germline CDR1 SGHTA, CDR2 FQGNSA. CDR3 nucleotide sequence: TGTGCCAGCAGCTGGGACATGGTCTCCTATGGCTACACCTTC. This sequence encodes CASSWDMVSYGYTF. The full variable domain, with the rest looked up from reference TRBV7-2 and TRBJ1-2, is GAGVSQSPSNKVTEKGKDVELRCDPISGHTALYWYRQSLGQGLEFLIYFQGNSAPDKSGLPSDRFSAERTGGSVSTLTIQRTQQEDSAVYLCASSWDMVSYGYTFGSGTRLTVV.

CDR3 in amino acids: CASSPGQENTEAFF. CDR3 sequence (DNA): TGTGCCAGCAGCCCGGGACAGGAGAACACTGAAGCTTTCTTT. V gene TRBV5-4 combines with J gene TRBJ1-1, with 8 bases matching TRBD1. This CDR3 contains 14 residues. Germline V gives CDR1 SGHNT, CDR2 YYREEE (reference sequence). J was trimmed by 1 base and V by 4 bases; bases with no gene match: 3.

This chain joins TRBV15 and TRBJ2-1, with D maybe TRBD1 (6 bases). CDR1 LNHNV and CDR2 YYDKDF come from the germline V gene (reference sequence). The V and J ends lost 0 bases and 5 bases respectively, with 14 bases between them. CDR3 size: 16 residues. The CDR3 loop reads CATSRDYRAGNNEQFF. DNA for the CDR3: TGTGCCACCAGCAGAGATTACAGGGCAGGTAACAATGAGCAGTTCTTC.

The chain employs TRBV7-2 and TRBJ1-5; D not resolved. V lost 1 base to trimming and J lost 8 bases, with 9 bases between them. The germline gives CDR1 SGHTA, CDR2 FQGNSA. There are 13 residues in the CDR3. DNA of the CDR3: TGTGCCAGCAGCTTAGGAGGAGGAAAGCCCCAGCATTTT. It codes for CASSLGGGKPQHF.

V is TRBV11-2 and J is TRBJ1-2; 9 bases align to TRBD1. Germline lookup yields CDR1 SGHAT and CDR2 FQNNGV. This CDR3 spans 14 amino acids. Trimming at V came to 2 bases and at J to 4 bases, leaving 2 bases not matched to a gene. The CDR3 protein is CASSLLTGGYGYTF. In nucleotides, the CDR3 is TGTGCCAGCAGCTTATTGACAGGGGGCTATGGCTACACCTTC.

CDR3 nucleotides: TGTGCCAGCAGTTACCCCTCAATTGTACGCGGGAATTACAATGAGCAGTTCTTC. Its protein is CASSYPSIVRGNYNEQFF. The chain employs TRBV28 and TRBJ2-1; tentatively, D is TRBD2 (6 bases). Germline V lookup: CDR1 MDHEN, CDR2 SYDVKM. The CDR3 consists of 18 residues. The V end lost 4 bases, the J end lost 4 bases, and 23 bases lay between the germline ends.

The chain is built from TRBV7-3 and TRBJ1-5; TRBD1 matches 7 bases. With V trimmed by 0 bases and J by 6 bases, 8 bases remained unmatched. CDR1 is SGHTA, CDR2 FQGTGA, per germline. The CDR3 is 16 amino acids. CDR3 loop: CASSLTTGASGQPQHF. The CDR3, as DNA: TGTGCCAGCAGCTTAACAACAGGGGCCTCAGGTCAGCCCCAGCATTTT.

The chain is built from TRBV7-2 and TRBJ2-1, with TRBD2 matching over 8 bases. The length of the CDR3 is 16 residues. The V gene end was trimmed by 5 bases and the J gene end by 2 bases; junction bases not matched to a gene: 8. The germline V gene encodes CDR1 SGHTA and CDR2 FQGNSA. The CDR3, as DNA: TGTGCCAGCAGCATTTTTCTGGGACTAGCCTACAATGAGCAGTTCTTC. It yields the protein CASSIFLGLAYNEQFF.

Concerning this clone: Additional DNA sequences in this sample encode the identical CDR3. The rearrangement uses TRBV7-2 and TRBJ2-5; 14 nucleotides align to TRBD2. This CDR3 region has 16 residues. Losses at the gene ends were 4 bases for V and 2 bases for J; bases not matched to a gene: 3. Looked up from germline, CDR1 is SGHTA and CDR2 is FQGNSA. The CDR3 DNA reads TGTGCCAGCAGCTCAGGACTAGCGGGAGGACAAGAGACCCAGTACTTC. Its translation is CASSSGLAGGQETQYF.

The chain combines TRBV7-6 with TRBJ1-1; no clear D. The V end was cut by 4 bases, the J end by 3 bases, with 3 bases between. This CDR3 spans 11 amino acids. Germline-derived CDR1 and CDR2 are SGHVS and FNYEAQ. CDR3 DNA: TGTGCCAGCAGCTCGGACACTGAAGCTTTCTTT. This encodes CASSSDTEAFF.

The chain links TRBV15 to TRBJ2-1, with 10 bases that match TRBD1. The germline CDR1 and CDR2 sequences are LNHNV and YYDKDF (reference sequence). The CDR3 extends over 15 amino acids. The J segment lost 1 base and the V segment lost 5 bases, leaving 2 bases of the junction unmatched. CDR3 region: CATSGDRGSYNEQFF. CDR3 coding DNA: TGTGCCACCAGCGGGGACAGGGGTTCCTACAATGAGCAGTTCTTC. Filled out from reference TRBV15 and TRBJ2-1, the complete variable domain reads DAMVIQNPRYQVTQFGKPVTLSCSQTLNHNVMYWYQQKSSQAPKLLFHYYDKDFNNEADTPDNFQSRRPNTSFCFLDIRSPGLGDTAMYLCATSGDRGSYNEQFFGPGTRLTVL.

A note on this clone: The sample holds other DNA sequences that translate to the same CDR3. The CDR3 coding sequence is TGTGCCAGCAGCAGCGACAGGGACTATGGCTACACCTTC. Amino acids: CASSSDRDYGYTF. The V gene is TRBV7-2, the J gene TRBJ1-2, with TRBD1 matching over 7 bases. V lost 5 bases and J lost 3; bases outside the gene matches: 3. The V gene's germline CDR1 is SGHTA and CDR2 FQGNSA. The CDR3 totals 13 residues.

This chain uses TRBV6-5 with TRBJ1-3; a weak D match, TRBD1 (5 bases). CDR3 length: 14 residues. Germline values: CDR1 MNHEY, CDR2 SVGAGI. The CDR3 DNA follows: TGTGTTGTCGGTGGGGCGGCCTCTGGAAACACCATATATTTT. Its translation: CVVGGAASGNTIYF.

The CDR3 DNA follows: TGTGCCAGCAGCCAACTCGGACAGCATGGCTACACCTTC. This translates into CASSQLGQHGYTF. V is TRBV6-5 and J is TRBJ1-2, with D perhaps TRBD1 (6 bases). Germline CDR1 and CDR2: MNHEY and SVGAGI. CDR3 length: 13 residues. Trimming stripped 6 bases from V and 6 bases from J, with 14 bases between.

This chain joins TRBV7-8 and TRBJ2-3; 12 bases match TRBD2. Unmatched junction bases numbered 1, after V lost 2 bases and J lost 4 bases. CDR1 and CDR2 (germline): SGHVS, FQNEAQ. The CDR3 extends over 15 amino acids. CDR3 DNA sequence: TGTGCCAGCAGCTTAAGACTAGCGGGAGCAGATACGCAGTATTTT. Translating gives CASSLRLAGADTQYF.

DNA for the CDR3: TGTGCCAGCAGCCAAGGGGAGAGGGGGCAGTACGAGCAGTACTTC. As protein: CASSQGERGQYEQYF. This chain links TRBV5-8 with TRBJ2-7; TRBD1 agrees at 7 bases. The germline V gene encodes CDR1 SGHTS and CDR2 YDEGEE. Losses at the gene ends were 4 bases for V and 4 bases for J; bases not matched to a gene: 11. The CDR3 is 15 residues long. Based on the CDR3 plus reference TRBV5-8 and TRBJ2-7, the full variable domain is EAGVTQSPTHLIKTRGQQATLRCSPISGHTSVYWYQQALGLGLQFLLWYDEGEERNRGNFPPRFSGRQFPNYSSELNVNALELEDSALYLCASSQGERGQYEQYFGPGTRLTVT.

V usage is TRBV25-1 and J usage is TRBJ1-6, with TRBD1 matching over 7 bases. This CDR3 region has 13 residues. Trimming removed 6 bases from V and 8 bases from J; junction bases left unmatched: 4. From germline, CDR1 is MGHDK and CDR2 SYGVNS. The CDR3 here is CASRAQGDSPLHF. The CDR3 region has the DNA TGTGCCAGCAGAGCGCAGGGGGATTCACCCCTCCACTTT.

The chain couples TRBV6-7 to TRBJ2-7; possible D gene TRBD2, 5 bases. TRBV6-7 is labeled an ORF, and its function is uncertain. Trimming took off 2 bases at V and 2 bases at J, with 22 bases between the two ends. The CDR3 spans 18 residues. The CDR3 sequence is CASSYVRRGSLRTYEQYF. The CDR3 bases are TGTGCCAGCAGTTACGTGAGAAGAGGGTCGTTGAGGACCTACGAGCAGTACTTC.